One sample yielded the 18 T cell receptor beta chains listed below, sequenced in a study of CD8+CD57+ T cells in acquired aplastic anemia. The sequenced patients had an expansion of CD8+CD57+ cells seen by flow cytometry. TCR beta VDJ and CDR3 profiles were obtained from a genomic DNA template. TCRdb passed the reads through MiXCR, listing each CDR3 protein once. The repertoire holds 300,000 or so distinct CDR3 sequences, 50% to 65% seen once, with roughly 1.3% in the top ten. Sequencing used sorted CD4+, CD8+, or CD8+CD57+ T cells (not recorded which) from PBMCs. The receptor source for this set is a human donor with aplastic anemia.

This chain links TRBV7-2 with TRBJ2-1; D is possibly TRBD2 (7 bases). Germline V gene lookup returns CDR1 SGHTA and CDR2 FQGNSA. V was clipped by 2 bases and J by 6 bases, with 14 bases between them. The CDR3 covers 15 residues. The CDR3 bases are TGTGCCAGCAGCTTATATGGGGGGGCCGTCAATGAGCAGTTCTTC. Protein product: CASSLYGGAVNEQFF.

This clonotype was detected only once. The rearrangement uses TRBV7-9 and TRBJ2-5; 10 bases map to TRBD2. The junction had 3 bases not matched to a gene; V was cut back by 5 bases and J by 3 bases. From germline, CDR1 is SEHNR and CDR2 FQNEAQ (reference sequence). CDR3 length equals 14 residues. Here the CDR3 reads CASSLLAGKETQYF. For the CDR3, the DNA is TGTGCCAGCAGCCTACTAGCGGGAAAAGAGACCCAGTACTTC.

The gene calls are TRBV3-1 and TRBJ2-3, with D perhaps matching TRBD1 or TRBD2 (6 bases each). Germline loops: CDR1 LGHDT, CDR2 YNNKEL (reference sequence). Trimming cost V 4 bases and J 2 bases, with 10 bases left between them. The CDR3 is 14 residues long. CDR3 sequence: CASSRGANTDTQYF. For the CDR3, the DNA is TGTGCCAGCAGCCGGGGGGCCAACACAGATACGCAGTATTTT.

This clonotype was seen many times. The chain combines TRBV20-1 with TRBJ2-7; 9 bases map to TRBD1. The junction had 9 bases not matched to a gene; V was cut back by 6 bases and J by 3 bases. The CDR3 is made up of 14 amino acids. Germline CDR1 DFQATT, CDR2 SNEGSKA (reference sequence). As DNA, the CDR3 is TGCAGTGCATACGAAGGGACAGGGTACTACGAGCAGTACTTC. Amino acid sequence: CSAYEGTGYYEQYF.

The CDR3 loop reads CASPGRGDGYTF. The CDR3 region has the DNA TGTGCCAGCCCCGGAAGGGGGGATGGCTACACCTTC. The rearrangement joins TRBV2 to TRBJ1-2; a weak D match, TRBD1 (6 bases). This CDR3 is built from 12 residues. Germline-derived CDR1 and CDR2 are SNHLY and FYNNEI. With 8 bases removed from V and 6 bases from J, the gap between germline ends came to 13 bases.

This clonotype was seen ten or more times. This chain links TRBV7-9 with TRBJ1-3; 7 bases align to TRBD1. The CDR3 loop spans 18 amino acids. The V gene's germline CDR1 is SEHNR and CDR2 FQNEAQ (reference sequence). Losses at the gene ends were 6 bases for V and 0 bases for J; bases not matched to a gene: 14. The CDR3, as DNA: TGTGCCAGCAGACCTGGGACAGCAGAGATTGCCTCTGGAAACACCATATATTTT. As protein: CASRPGTAEIASGNTIYF.

This sequence joins TRBV5-5 and TRBJ2-7, with 7 bases matching TRBD1. The germline V gene has CDR1 SGHKS and CDR2 YYEKEE (reference sequence). This CDR3 spans 13 amino acids. After removal of 4 bases from V and 7 bases from J, the junction contained 8 bases not matched to a gene. The CDR3 sequence is CASSKTGVREQYF. In DNA form, the CDR3 reads TGTGCCAGCAGCAAAACAGGGGTTCGGGAGCAGTACTTC.

J is TRBJ1-5 and V is TRBV9; TRBD1 is a possible D gene (5 bases). This CDR3 is 13 amino acids long. V was trimmed by 5 bases and J by 3 bases, leaving 9 bases between them. Germline lookup yields CDR1 SGDLS and CDR2 YYNGEE. CDR3 nucleotides: TGTGCCAGCAGTGCAGGGCCCAATCAGCCCCAGCATTTT. Its translation is CASSAGPNQPQHF.

This chain connects TRBV29-1 to TRBJ1-2, with 8 bases aligning to TRBD1. This CDR3 region has 12 residues. J was trimmed by 4 bases and V by 4 bases; bases with no gene match: 2. Per the germline V gene, CDR1 is SQVTM and CDR2 is ANQGSEA. The CDR3 region has the DNA TGCAGCGTTGTGCAGGGGGCCTATGGCTACACCTTC. Translating gives CSVVQGAYGYTF.

The CDR3 here is CASSFQGSTEAFF. For the CDR3, the DNA is TGCGCCAGCAGTTTTCAGGGTTCCACTGAAGCTTTCTTT. The chain joins TRBV10-1 to TRBJ1-1; the D gene is possibly TRBD1 (5 bases). V lost 5 bases, J lost 4 bases, and 11 bases lay in between. CDR3 length: 13 amino acids. The germline V gene has CDR1 WNHNN and CDR2 SYGVQD (reference sequence).

The chain combines TRBV7-3 with TRBJ1-5; D gene unclear. The V end was cut by 2 bases, the J end by 7 bases, with 9 bases between. CDR1 and CDR2 from the germline V gene are SGHTA and FQGTGA. There are 13 residues in the CDR3. CDR3 amino acids: CASSLVREQPQHF. CDR3 sequence (DNA): TGTGCCAGCAGCTTAGTGAGAGAACAGCCCCAGCATTTT.

The chain recombines TRBV10-2 with TRBJ1-5; D is unclear. Germline CDR1 is WSHSY and CDR2 is SAAADI. This CDR3 has 15 residues. Trimming took off 0 bases at V and 3 bases at J, with 9 bases between the two ends. CDR3 DNA: TGCGCCAGCAGTGAGTCGAAGCATCACAATCAGCCCCAGCATTTT. It encodes CASSESKHHNQPQHF.

About this clonotype: The conserved phenylalanine or tryptophan is not found at the CDR3 terminus, so this likely reflects a read error. The V gene is TRBV20-1, the J gene TRBJ2-1; D is undetermined. V was pared by 7 bases and J by 2 bases, with 9 bases between. Germline CDR1 DFQATT, CDR2 SNEGSKA (reference sequence). The CDR3 length is 12 residues. The CDR3 sequence is CSVSETYNEQFL. The CDR3 DNA is TGCAGTGTGTCGGAGACCTACAATGAGCAGTTCCTC.

This clonotype was counted a few times. V is TRBV20-1 and J is TRBJ2-4, with 10 bases lining up with TRBD2. The germline V gene encodes CDR1 DFQATT and CDR2 SNEGSKA (reference sequence). J gave up 8 bases and V 4 bases, and 11 bases lay outside the gene matches. CDR3 length: 15 residues. The CDR3 spells CSANTPSGGGDIQYF. DNA of the CDR3: TGCAGTGCTAACACGCCTAGCGGGGGTGGGGACATTCAGTACTTC.

This clonotype was seen just once. The rearrangement links TRBV5-6 to TRBJ1-1, with 7 bases that match TRBD1. V dropped 4 bases and J dropped 12; count of bases not matched to a gene: 12. Germline CDR1 and CDR2: SGHDT and YYEEEE. The CDR3 is 13 amino acids. CDR3 sequence reads: CASSPSAGQESFF. The CDR3 DNA is TGTGCCAGCAGCCCATCCGCAGGACAGGAATCTTTCTTT.

This clonotype appeared a few times. The rearrangement uses TRBV7-3 and TRBJ2-3; TRBD2 is a possible D gene (5 bases). This CDR3 has 13 amino acids. The V end lost 9 bases, the J end lost 7 bases, and 17 bases lay between the germline ends. Germline assignment: CDR1 SGHTA and CDR2 FQGTGA. The DNA of the CDR3 is TGTGCCAGTTCTGCTCGTGGGAGAAATACGCAGTATTTT. Protein: CASSARGRNTQYF.

The V gene is TRBV25-1, the J gene TRBJ2-1, with 11 bases aligning to TRBD1. This CDR3 is 17 amino acids long. Per germline, CDR1 MGHDK and CDR2 SYGVNS. V lost 1 base, J lost 7 bases, and 9 bases stayed unmatched. The CDR3 loop is CASSEFEGGDRGNEQFF. CDR3 DNA: TGTGCCAGCAGTGAATTCGAGGGGGGGGACAGGGGGAATGAGCAGTTCTTC.

This chain joins TRBV10-3 and TRBJ1-5; D remains ambiguous. The CDR3 is 12 amino acids. Trimming took 3 bases from V and 5 from J, leaving 5 bases between them. Germline V gives CDR1 ENHRY, CDR2 SYGVKD. CDR3 DNA sequence: TGTGCCATCAGTGAAGGCGATCAGCCCCAGCATTTT. Protein sequence: CAISEGDQPQHF.